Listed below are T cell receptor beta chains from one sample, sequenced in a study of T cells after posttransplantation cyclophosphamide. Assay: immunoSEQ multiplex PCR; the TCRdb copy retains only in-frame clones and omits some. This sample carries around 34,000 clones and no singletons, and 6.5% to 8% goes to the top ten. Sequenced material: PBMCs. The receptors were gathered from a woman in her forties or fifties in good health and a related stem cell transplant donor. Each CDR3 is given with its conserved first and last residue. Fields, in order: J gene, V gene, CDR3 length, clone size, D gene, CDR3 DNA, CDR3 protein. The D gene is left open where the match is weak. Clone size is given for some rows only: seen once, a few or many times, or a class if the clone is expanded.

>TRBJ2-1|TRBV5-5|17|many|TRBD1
TGTGCCAGCACCTCGGAAGGGGGCATAGGATCCTACAATGAGCAGTTCTTC
CASTSEGGIGSYNEQFF
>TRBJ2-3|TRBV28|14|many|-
TGTGCCAGCAGTTTACCTAGCCTCCCAGATACGCAGTATTTT
CASSLPSLPDTQYF
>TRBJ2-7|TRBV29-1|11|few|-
TGCAGCGTTGAAGATATGTCGGAGCAGTACTTC
CSVEDMSEQYF
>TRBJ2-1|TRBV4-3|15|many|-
TGCGCCAGCAGCCAAGAGAGACTTAGTTGGAATGAGCAGTTCTTC
CASSQERLSWNEQFF
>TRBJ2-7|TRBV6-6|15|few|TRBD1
TGTGCCAGCAGGCCCCGGGGACAGTCTCGTTGGGAGCAGTACTTC
CASRPRGQSRWEQYF
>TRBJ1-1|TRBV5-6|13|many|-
TGTGCCAGCAGCCCTATGGTGGACACTGAAGCTTTCTTT
CASSPMVDTEAFF
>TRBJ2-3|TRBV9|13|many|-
TGTGCCAGCAGCATCGATCCTATAGATACGCAGTATTTT
CASSIDPIDTQYF
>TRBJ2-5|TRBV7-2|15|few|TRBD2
TGTGCCAGCAGCTTCCAAGCGGGGCGGGGAGAGACCCAGTACTTC
CASSFQAGRGETQYF
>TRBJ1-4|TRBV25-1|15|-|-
TGTGCCAGCAGTGAAAGGAGCCAGGGGAATGAAAAACTGTTTTTT
CASSERSQGNEKLFF
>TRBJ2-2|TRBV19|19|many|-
TGTGCCAGTAGTAGCCCCTCCTGGGCAGCAGTGCATGGCACCGGGGAGCTGTTTTTT
CASSSPSWAAVHGTGELFF
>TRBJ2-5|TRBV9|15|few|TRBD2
TGTGCCAGCAGCGTAGGACCTAGCGGCGAAGAGACCCAGTACTTC
CASSVGPSGEETQYF
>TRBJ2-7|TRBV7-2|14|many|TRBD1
TGTGCCAGCAGCCGCCGGGACAGGGGCCACGAGCAGTACTTC
CASSRRDRGHEQYF
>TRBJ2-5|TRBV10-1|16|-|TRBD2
TGCGCCAGCAGTCCCGGAGCCCGGGGGGTCCAAGAGACCCAGTACTTC
CASSPGARGVQETQYF
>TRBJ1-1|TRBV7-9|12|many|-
TGTGCCAGCAGCTCTACGGGGGGGTGGGCTTTCTTT
CASSSTGGWAFF
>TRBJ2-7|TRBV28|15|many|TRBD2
TGTGCCAGCAGCCGAATGCGGGAGGGCTTGATGGAGCAGTACTTC
CASSRMREGLMEQYF
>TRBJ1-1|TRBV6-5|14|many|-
TGTGCCAGCAGGACGGGACACTACGCACTGTCAGCTTTCTTT
CASRTGHYALSAFF
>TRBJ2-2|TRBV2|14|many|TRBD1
TGTGCCAGCACGGACAGGGCGTCCACCGGGGAGCTGTTTTTT
CASTDRASTGELFF
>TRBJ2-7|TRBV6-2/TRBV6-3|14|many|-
TGTGCCAGCGAAGATACTATCAAACCCTACGAGCAGTACTTC
CASEDTIKPYEQYF
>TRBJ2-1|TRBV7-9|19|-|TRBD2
TGTGCCAGCAGCTTAAAAGCGGGAGAAGGCCCGAGCTCCTACAATGAGCAGTTCTTC
CASSLKAGEGPSSYNEQFF
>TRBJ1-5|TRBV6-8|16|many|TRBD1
TGTGCCAGCAGTTATAAAGGACAGGCTAGCAATCAGCCCCAGCATTTT
CASSYKGQASNQPQHF
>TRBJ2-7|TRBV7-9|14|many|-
TGTGCCAGCAGCCCGACTGAGGACTCCTACGAGCAGTACTTC
CASSPTEDSYEQYF
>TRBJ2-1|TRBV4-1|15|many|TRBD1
TGCGCCAGCAGCCAAGGACAGGGGTCCTACAATGAGCAGTTCTTC
CASSQGQGSYNEQFF
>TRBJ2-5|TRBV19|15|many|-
TGTGCCAGTAGTAAGGACAGTACGTACCAAGAGACCCAGTACTTC
CASSKDSTYQETQYF
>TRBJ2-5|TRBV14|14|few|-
TGTGCCAGCAGCCTGTTGGGGGCGTTTGAGACCCAGTACTTC
CASSLLGAFETQYF
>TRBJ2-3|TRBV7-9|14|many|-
TGTGCCAGCAGCCCCCGACAGGAGGCAGATACGCAGTATTTT
CASSPRQEADTQYF
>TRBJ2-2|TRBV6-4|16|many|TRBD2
TGTGCCAGCAGTGGCTGGACTAGCGGAAACACCGGGGAGCTGTTTTTT
CASSGWTSGNTGELFF
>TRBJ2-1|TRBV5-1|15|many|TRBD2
TGCGCCAGCAGCTTGGGCGGGAGGGCCGAAGATGAGCAGTTCTTC
CASSLGGRAEDEQFF
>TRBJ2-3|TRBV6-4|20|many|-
TGTGCCAGCCCGACACGTCAAAACGGACAAGGGAAAGGGAGCACAGATACGCAGTATTTT
CASPTRQNGQGKGSTDTQYF
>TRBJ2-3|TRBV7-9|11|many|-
TGTGCCAGCCAGGGATCGGATACGCAGTATTTT
CASQGSDTQYF
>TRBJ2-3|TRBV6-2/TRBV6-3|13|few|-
TGTGCCAGCATGGCCAGAGACACAGATACGCAGTATTTT
CASMARDTDTQYF
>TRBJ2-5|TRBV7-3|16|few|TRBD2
TGTGCCAGTAGCACGGCGGGAGCGCTGTATCGAGAGACCCAGTACTTC
CASSTAGALYRETQYF
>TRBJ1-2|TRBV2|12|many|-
TGTGCCAGCAGACAGCTATTAGGGGGCTACACCTTC
CASRQLLGGYTF
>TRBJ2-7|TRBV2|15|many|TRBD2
TGTGCCAGCAGTGAAGAACTAGCGGGAGCCCACGAGCAGTACTTC
CASSEELAGAHEQYF
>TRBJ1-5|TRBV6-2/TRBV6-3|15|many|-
TGTGCCAGCAGCCCGGCCGGGACTGCAAATCAGCCCCAGCATTTT
CASSPAGTANQPQHF
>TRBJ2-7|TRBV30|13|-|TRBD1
TGTGCCTGGAGTGGGGACAGCCTCTACGAGCAGTACTTC
CAWSGDSLYEQYF
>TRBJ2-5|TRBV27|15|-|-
TGTGCCAGCAGTTTCTTCGCAGCGTACCAAGAGACCCAGTACTTC
CASSFFAAYQETQYF
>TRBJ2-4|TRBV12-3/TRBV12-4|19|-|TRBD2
TGTGCCAGCAGTTTCCGGACCCCTCCTAGCGGACTAGCCAAAAACATTCAGTACTTC
CASSFRTPPSGLAKNIQYF
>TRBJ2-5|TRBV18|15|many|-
TGTGCCAGCTCACCTAAGGCGGAGAGACAAGAGACCCAGTACTTC
CASSPKAERQETQYF
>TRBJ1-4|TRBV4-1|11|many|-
TGCGCCAGCAGCCAACTAGAAAAACTGTTTTTT
CASSQLEKLFF
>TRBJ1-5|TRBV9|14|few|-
TGTGCCAGCAGCGCTCAGGGGAGCAATCAGCCCCAGCATTTT
CASSAQGSNQPQHF
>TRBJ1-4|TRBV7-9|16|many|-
TGTGCCAGCGGGCCTTTTGGGAGCGGGGTTAGAGAAAAACTGTTTTTT
CASGPFGSGVREKLFF
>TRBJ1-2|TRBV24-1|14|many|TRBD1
TGTGCCACCAGGCCGACCGGGACAGACTATGGCTACACCTTC
CATRPTGTDYGYTF
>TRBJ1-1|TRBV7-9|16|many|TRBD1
TGTGCCAGCAGCTCGTCCGGGACAGGGGATGACACTGAAGCTTTCTTT
CASSSSGTGDDTEAFF
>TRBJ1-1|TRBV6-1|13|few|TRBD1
TGTGCCAGCAGTGACAGGGGGAACACTCAAGCTTTCTTT
CASSDRGNTQAFF
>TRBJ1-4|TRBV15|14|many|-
TGTGCCACCAGTGATACAGGGCGTAATGAAAAACTGTTTTTT
CATSDTGRNEKLFF
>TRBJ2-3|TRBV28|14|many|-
TGTGCCAGCAGTTTAATTAGTAGCACAGATACGCAGTATTTT
CASSLISSTDTQYF
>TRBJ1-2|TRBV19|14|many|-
TGTGCCAGTTCCGGGACAAGAGTATCCTATGGCTACACCTTC
CASSGTRVSYGYTF
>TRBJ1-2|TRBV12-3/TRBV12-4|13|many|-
TGTGCCAGCAGTGAGGGGTGGTACTATGGCTACACCTTC
CASSEGWYYGYTF
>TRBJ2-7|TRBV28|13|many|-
TGTGCCAGCAGGCGCCGCGGCTCCTACGAGCAGTACTTC
CASRRRGSYEQYF
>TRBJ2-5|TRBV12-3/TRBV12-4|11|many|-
TGTGCCAGCAGTTCTTTCGAGACCCAGTACTTC
CASSSFETQYF
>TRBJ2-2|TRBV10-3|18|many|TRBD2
TGTGCCATCAGTCCGGGACTAGCGGGAGAGCGGGGCACCGGGGAGCTGTTTTTT
CAISPGLAGERGTGELFF
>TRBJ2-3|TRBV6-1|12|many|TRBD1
TGTGCCAGCGAGAGGGTGAACAGGGGGACGTATTTT
CASERVNRGTYF